This TCR beta chain is drawn from a study of blood T cell repertoires in COVID-19. For the study at large: Samples of COVID-19 (acute and convalescent) were obtained from the United States, Italy and Spain. PBMCs, B-cell-depleted T cells, or T cells were the source of the cDNA or gDNA that made up the material.

In terms of age and location, participants ranged from roughly 18 to 90 years and lived in about 25 US areas. Which cohort a participant joined came from the clinical history participants gave. The repertoire was sequenced with immunoSEQ multiplex PCR; TCRdb's copy has only in-frame clones and lacks some. The sample lists around 200,000 clones; roughly 77% were seen once. Input material: PBMCs or T cells enriched from blood (not recorded which). The sequence was obtained from a man aged 40-49 years who had recovered from COVID-19.

The CDR3: CSVEAAPGTEAFF. The CDR3 DNA reads as TGCAGCGTTGAGGCGGCTCCCGGGACTGAAGCTTTCTTT. The V and J genes are TRBV29-1 and TRBJ1-1; D is unresolved. CDR1 and CDR2 from the germline V gene are SQVTM and ANQGSEA. With 3 bases removed from V and 5 bases from J, the gap between germline ends came to 13 bases. The CDR3 loop spans 13 amino acids.